This is a list of T cell receptor beta chains from one sample in a study of molecular identifiers for immune sequencing clone quantification. Via MiXCR, TCRdb re-called the PCR reads, giving one row per CDR3 protein. The data show about half a million distinct CDR3 sequences, 20% to 25% seen once. Source material: naive CD8+ T cells from blood, with Jurkat cell RNA spiked in. The receptors were sampled from a human donor in good health. Some libraries in this study had Jurkat cell RNA spiked in. The CDR3 runs from the conserved cysteine through the conserved F or W.

J,V,CDR3
TRBJ1-2,TRBV12-3/TRBV12-4,CASSLGPEGYTF
TRBJ2-7,TRBV19,CATKPASGSYEQYF
TRBJ2-7,TRBV20-1,CSAFPETGNTYEQYF
TRBJ2-2,TRBV7-6,CASSLGIAEGLLFF
TRBJ2-7,TRBV5-6,CASSFSSHEQYF
TRBJ2-2,TRBV14,CASSQVLGLTSGNTGELFF
TRBJ2-1,TRBV11-1,CASSQGLAGDNEQFF
TRBJ1-6,TRBV4-3,CASSPSGDSYNSPLHF
TRBJ1-2,TRBV6-2/TRBV6-3,CASTPSGYGYTF
TRBJ2-4,TRBV12-3/TRBV12-4,CASSLGGMGKNIQYF
TRBJ2-7,TRBV4-1,CASSQDLGPLVVYEQYF
TRBJ2-3,TRBV6-2/TRBV6-3,CASSRLAESTDTQYF
TRBJ1-5,TRBV7-9,CASRDGGEVGQPQHF
TRBJ2-2,TRBV20-1,CSARGQEGFTNTGELFF
TRBJ2-3,TRBV19,CASSVGFAGGSYRTDTQYF
TRBJ2-7,TRBV2,CASSTTGTGRDEQYF
TRBJ2-7,TRBV7-2,CASSLTYEQYF
TRBJ2-3,TRBV19,CASSIGQRSSTDTQYF
TRBJ1-2,TRBV6-5,CASRVGGNYGYTF
TRBJ2-3,TRBV7-9,CASSSRVGPTDTQYF